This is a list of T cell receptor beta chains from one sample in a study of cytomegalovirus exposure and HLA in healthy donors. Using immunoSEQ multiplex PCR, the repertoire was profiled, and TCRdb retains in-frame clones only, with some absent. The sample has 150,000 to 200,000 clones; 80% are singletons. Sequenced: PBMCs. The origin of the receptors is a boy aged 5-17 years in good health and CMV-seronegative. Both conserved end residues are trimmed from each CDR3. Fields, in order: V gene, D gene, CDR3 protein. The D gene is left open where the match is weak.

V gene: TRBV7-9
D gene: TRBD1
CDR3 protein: ASSRPGQGHYEQY

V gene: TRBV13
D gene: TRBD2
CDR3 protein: ASSSGTSGRADIYEQF

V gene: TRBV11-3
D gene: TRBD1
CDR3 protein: AKTGDSNQPQH

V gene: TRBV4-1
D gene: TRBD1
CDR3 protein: ASSQVGRGLNSPLH

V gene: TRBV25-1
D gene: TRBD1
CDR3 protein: ASSAGTGKGLNTEAF

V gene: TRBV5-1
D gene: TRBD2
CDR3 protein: ASSPSGGLSYEQY

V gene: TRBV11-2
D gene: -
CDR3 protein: ASSLEGSRGSYGYT

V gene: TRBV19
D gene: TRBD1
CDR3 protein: ASSGQGTNEKLF

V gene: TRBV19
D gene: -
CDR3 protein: ASSIAGANTGELF

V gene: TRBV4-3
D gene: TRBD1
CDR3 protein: ASSQRPQGRSGGYT

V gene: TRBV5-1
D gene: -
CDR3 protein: ASRSSGSPTEAF

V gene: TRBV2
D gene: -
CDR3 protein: ASRVKIRSSYEQY

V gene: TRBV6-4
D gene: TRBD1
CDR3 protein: ASSGDREDTQY

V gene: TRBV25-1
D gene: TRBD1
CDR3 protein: ASSDRGTDFRANEKLF

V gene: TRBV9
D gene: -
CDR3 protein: ASSVDTVQPQH

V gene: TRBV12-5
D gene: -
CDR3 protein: ASGLRGSYEQY

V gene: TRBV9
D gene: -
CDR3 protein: ASSVSEGLGNTIY

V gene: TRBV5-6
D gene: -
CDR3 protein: ASSQTRDTPNQPQH

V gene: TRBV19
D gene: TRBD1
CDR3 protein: ASSIPGQRAGYT

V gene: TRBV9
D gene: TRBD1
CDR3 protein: ASSVGDSRGSPLH

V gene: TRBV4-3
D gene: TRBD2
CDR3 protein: ASSQDPSGSSYNEQF

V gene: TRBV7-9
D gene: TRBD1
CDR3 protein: ASSQGANTEAF

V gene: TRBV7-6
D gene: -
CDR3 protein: ASQGPSGNTIY

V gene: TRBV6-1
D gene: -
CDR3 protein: ASSGGLTTPYGYT

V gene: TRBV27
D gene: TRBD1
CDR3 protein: ASSLGQGRGQPQH

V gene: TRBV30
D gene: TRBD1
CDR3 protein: AWSKGQGSRNQPQH

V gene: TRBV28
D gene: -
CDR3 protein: ASSLISTAYGYT

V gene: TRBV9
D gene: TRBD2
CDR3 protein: ASSVTSGAETQY

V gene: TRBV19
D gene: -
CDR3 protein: ASSIPGADTEAF

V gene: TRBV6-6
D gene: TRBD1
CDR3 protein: ASSYRDREYEQY

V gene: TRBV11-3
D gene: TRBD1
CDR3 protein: ASSSTSGGADTGELF

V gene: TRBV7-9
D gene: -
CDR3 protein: ASSFLQASTDTQY

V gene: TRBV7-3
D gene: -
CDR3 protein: ASSQRLRGTDTQY

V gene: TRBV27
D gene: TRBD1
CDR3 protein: ASSSQYRGHYGYT

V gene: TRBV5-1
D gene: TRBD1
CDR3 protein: ASSFDRGSGYEQY

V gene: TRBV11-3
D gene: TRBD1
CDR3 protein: ASSPTGEAYNEQF

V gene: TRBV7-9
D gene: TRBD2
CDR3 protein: SSHGGVAGETYTGELF

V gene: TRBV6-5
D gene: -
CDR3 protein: ASSYGTGRDTEAF

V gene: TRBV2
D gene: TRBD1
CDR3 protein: ASSRDRGWDTEAF

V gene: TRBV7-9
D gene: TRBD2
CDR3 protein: ASSLGRSGTRALQQY

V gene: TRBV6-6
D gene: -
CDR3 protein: ASSYREDRRSPLH

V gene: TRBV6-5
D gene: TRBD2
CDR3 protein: ASSSLAGGRNEQF

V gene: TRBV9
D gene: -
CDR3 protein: ASSVEGATGSTDTQY

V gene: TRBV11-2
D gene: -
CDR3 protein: ASSLDLRPHT

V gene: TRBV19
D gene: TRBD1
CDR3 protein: ASKQDRETEAF

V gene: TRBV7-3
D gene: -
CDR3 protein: ASSSGVNAEAF

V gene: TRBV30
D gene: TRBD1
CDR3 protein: AWRRQGGYGYT

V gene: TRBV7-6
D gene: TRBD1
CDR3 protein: ASSQTGAGNTIY

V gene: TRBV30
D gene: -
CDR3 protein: AWSEGQGYEQY

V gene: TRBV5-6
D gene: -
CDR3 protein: ASSLDQGVELTSNQPQH

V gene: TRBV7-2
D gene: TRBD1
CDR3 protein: ASSLSRTGAREQY

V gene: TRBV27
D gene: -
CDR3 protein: ASSFGRPGELF

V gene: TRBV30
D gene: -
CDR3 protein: AWSVFMGRNSPLH